These 26 T cell receptor beta chains share one sample of origin, sequenced in a study of blood T cell repertoires in COVID-19. Produced via immunoSEQ multiplex PCR; TCRdb's table is partial and in-frame only. The data show 150,000 or so clones, 75% to 90% seen once. The specimen was peripheral blood. The receptors come from a man older than 75 with acute or convalescent COVID-19.

The chain has TRBV19 and TRBJ2-3, with a tentative D call TRBD2 (6 bases). CDR3 length: 14 amino acids. In germline, CDR1 is LNHDA, CDR2 SQIVND (reference sequence). Trimming removed 7 bases from V and 1 base from J, with 12 bases in between. The CDR3: CASTRLDGTDTQYF. Here the CDR3 DNA reads TGTGCCAGTACTCGACTAGATGGCACAGATACGCAGTATTTT.

This chain connects TRBV13 to TRBJ2-3; D may be TRBD2 (5 bases). The CDR3 sequence is 16 residues long. Germline V gene sequence: CDR1 PRHDT, CDR2 FYEKMQ (reference sequence). Trimming removed 3 bases from V and 2 bases from J, with 15 bases in between. CDR3 sequence reads: CASSFRTWPTTDTQYF. In DNA, the CDR3 is TGTGCCAGCAGCTTTAGGACTTGGCCCACCACAGATACGCAGTATTTT. Drawing the rest from reference TRBV13 and TRBJ2-3, the complete variable domain is AAGVIQSPRHLIKEKRETATLKCYPIPRHDTVYWYQQGPGQDPQFLISFYEKMQSDKGSIPDRFSAQQFSDYHSELNMSSLELGDSALYFCASSFRTWPTTDTQYFGPGTRLTVL.

The chain links TRBV5-1 to TRBJ1-5; possible D gene TRBD1, 5 bases. Germline CDR1 SGHRS, CDR2 YFSETQ. The CDR3 sequence is 16 residues long. V was trimmed by 0 bases and J by 0 bases, leaving 10 bases between them. The CDR3 is CASSLDGDFSNQPQHF. CDR3 coding DNA: TGCGCCAGCAGCTTGGATGGGGACTTTAGCAATCAGCCCCAGCATTTT.

The CDR3, as DNA: TGTGCCAGCAGCCACGCGGGACAGCACTATGGCTACACCTTC. Amino acid sequence: CASSHAGQHYGYTF. The chain carries TRBV3-1 (or the pseudogene TRBV3-2) and TRBJ1-2, with 7 positions matching TRBD1. Germline V gene lookup returns CDR1 LGHDT and CDR2 YNNKEL (reference sequence). V shed 3 bases and J 3 bases; nucleotides not matched to a gene: 4. This CDR3 has 14 amino acids.

V and J are TRBV5-1 and TRBJ1-6; D gene uncertain. Trimming left V 0 bases short and J 6 bases short, with 10 bases between. The CDR3 length is 15 residues. The germline V gene has CDR1 SGHRS and CDR2 YFSETQ. CDR3 coding DNA: TGCGCCAGCAGCTTGGCAACAGACCTTAATTCACCCCTCCACTTT. Amino acids: CASSLATDLNSPLHF. Together with reference TRBV5-1 and TRBJ1-6, the CDR3 gives the full variable domain: KAGVTQTPRYLIKTRGQQVTLSCSPISGHRSVSWYQQTPGQGLQFLFEYFSETQRNKGNFPGRFSGRQFSNSRSEMNVSTLELGDSALYLCASSLATDLNSPLHFGNGTRLTVT.

The chain joins TRBV7-9 to TRBJ2-1; no definite D call. V lost 1 base and J lost 0, with 16 bases in between. The CDR3 contains 18 residues. CDR1 and CDR2 from the germline V gene are SEHNR and FQNEAQ (reference sequence). This CDR3 reads CASSLGSELPSSYNEQFF. CDR3 in DNA: TGTGCCAGCAGCTTAGGGTCTGAGCTCCCGAGCTCCTACAATGAGCAGTTCTTC.

CDR3 sequence: CAITGGIDGYTF. The CDR3 DNA reads as TGTGCCATAACAGGGGGCATAGATGGCTACACCTTC. The genes are TRBV10-3 and TRBJ1-2; 9 bases match TRBD1. CDR3 length: 12 residues. The J segment lost 6 bases and the V segment lost 9 bases, leaving 5 bases of the junction unmatched. CDR1 and CDR2 (germline): ENHRY, SYGVKD.

The rearrangement joins TRBV7-6 to TRBJ2-3; 8 positions agree with TRBD2. The junction had 9 bases not matched to a gene; V was cut back by 5 bases and J by 2 bases. The CDR3 spans 16 residues. The germline V gene encodes CDR1 SGHVS and CDR2 FNYEAQ. The CDR3 is CASSPETGLATDTQYF. As DNA, the CDR3 is TGTGCCAGCAGCCCAGAAACCGGACTAGCCACAGATACGCAGTATTTT.

The V gene is TRBV23-1, the J gene TRBJ1-1, with 7 bases aligning to TRBD1. TRBV23-1 is an open reading frame, and its role is uncertain. This CDR3 comprises 16 residues. Trimming removed 2 bases from V and 5 bases from J; junction bases left unmatched: 11. In DNA, the CDR3 is TGCGCCAGCAGTCAAGCAGACCAGGGGGAGAGGACTGAAGCTTTCTTT. Residues: CASSQADQGERTEAFF.

The rearrangement links TRBV6-1 to TRBJ1-5; D perhaps matches TRBD1 (5 bases). The CDR3 is 14 residues long. Trimming removed 1 base from V and 10 bases from J, with 14 bases in between. Germline V CDR1 and CDR2: MNHNS, SASEGT. The CDR3: CASSEVDNGSPQHF. DNA for the CDR3: TGTGCCAGCAGTGAAGTGGACAACGGATCACCCCAGCATTTT.

The genes are TRBV11-2 and TRBJ2-1; 7 bases are shared with TRBD1. Germline V gene data show CDR1 as SGHAT and CDR2 as FQNNGV. The CDR3 length is 15 residues. Trimming cost V 2 bases and J 5 bases; bases outside gene matches: 6. Here the CDR3 reads CASSLRQGADNEQFF. The CDR3 DNA reads TGTGCCAGCAGCTTAAGACAGGGTGCCGACAATGAGCAGTTCTTC. The whole variable domain, filled in from reference TRBV11-2 and TRBJ2-1, reads EAGVAQSPRYKIIEKRQSVAFWCNPISGHATLYWYQQILGQGPKLLIQFQNNGVVDDSQLPKDRFSAERLKGVDSTLKIQPAKLEDSAVYLCASSLRQGADNEQFFGPGTRLTVL.

The CDR3 DNA follows: TGTGCCTGGAGTGTAACCGGGGGCTACACCTTC. Its protein product is CAWSVTGGYTF. This rearrangement joins TRBV30 to TRBJ1-2; no reliable D call. The CDR3 length is 11 residues. The germline V gene has CDR1 GTSNPN and CDR2 SVGIG (reference sequence). Trimming took off 0 bases at V and 8 bases at J, with 7 bases between the two ends.

V is TRBV7-3 and J is TRBJ2-3; D perhaps matches TRBD2 (5 bases). Trimming removed 3 bases at V and 4 bases at J, with 8 bases between. The CDR3 runs 13 residues. CDR1 and CDR2 from the germline V gene are SGHTA and FQGTGA. The CDR3 region is CASSFSGADTQYF. DNA of the CDR3: TGTGCCAGCAGCTTCAGCGGAGCAGATACGCAGTATTTT.

The genes are TRBV4-2 and TRBJ2-1; D perhaps matches TRBD2 (5 bases). V was clipped by 0 bases and J by 0 bases, with 12 bases between them. Germline CDR1 and CDR2: LGHNA and YNFKEQ. The CDR3 runs to 17 residues. CDR3 nucleotide sequence: TGTGCCAGCAGCCAAGATCCGTCGGGGAGCTCCTACAATGAGCAGTTCTTC. Translated: CASSQDPSGSSYNEQFF.

The J gene is TRBJ1-3, the V gene TRBV9; no firm D call. CDR1 is SGDLS and CDR2 is YYNGEE in the germline V gene. CDR3 length equals 18 residues. V gave up 0 bases and J gave up 0 bases, with 16 bases separating them. CDR3 coding DNA: TGTGCCAGCAGCGTAGGTCCAGGAGGAGATACCTCTGGAAACACCATATATTTT. Residues: CASSVGPGGDTSGNTIYF. The full variable domain, in which reference TRBV9 and TRBJ1-3 provide the parts outside the CDR3, is DSGVTQTPKHLITATGQRVTLRCSPRSGDLSVYWYQQSLDQGLQFLIQYYNGEERAKGNILERFSAQQFPDLHSELNLSSLELGDSALYFCASSVGPGGDTSGNTIYFGEGSWLTVV.

This rearrangement joins TRBV5-1 to TRBJ1-2; D is perhaps TRBD1 (5 bases). The CDR3 length is 15 residues. CDR1 SGHRS and CDR2 YFSETQ come from the germline V gene. Trimming pared 4 bases from V and 2 bases from J, leaving 15 bases between. The CDR3 is CASSPYVGGNYGYTF. The CDR3 nucleotides are TGCGCCAGCAGCCCGTACGTTGGGGGGAACTATGGCTACACCTTC.

The chain couples TRBV10-1 to TRBJ2-1, with TRBD1 identical over 9 bases. The CDR3 spans 12 residues. J lost 7 bases, V lost 6 bases, and 1 base had no gene match. The germline V gene encodes CDR1 WNHNN and CDR2 SYGVQD (reference sequence). The CDR3 coding sequence is TGCGCCAGCAGGGGGACAGGGAATGAGCAGTTCTTC. Translation gives CASRGTGNEQFF.

V usage is TRBV6-5 and J usage is TRBJ2-3, with 8 nucleotides matching TRBD1. The CDR3 consists of 14 residues. The trim removed 5 bases at V and 3 bases at J, leaving 4 bases unmatched. CDR1 is MNHEY and CDR2 is SVGAGI in the germline V gene. CDR3 sequence (DNA): TGTGCCAGCAGTATCACAGGGGGAACAGATACGCAGTATTTT. This encodes CASSITGGTDTQYF.

V is TRBV5-4 and J is TRBJ1-6, with TRBD1 matching 8 bases. The CDR3 is 17 residues long. Germline V gives CDR1 SGHNT, CDR2 YYREEE (reference sequence). The junction had 9 bases not matched to a gene; V was cut back by 0 bases and J by 7 bases. The CDR3 DNA reads TGTGCCAGCAGCTTGGGGGGGGACAGGACAGGGAATTCACCCCTCCACTTT. Its protein product is CASSLGGDRTGNSPLHF. Filled out from reference TRBV5-4 and TRBJ1-6, the complete variable domain reads ETGVTQSPTHLIKTRGQQVTLRCSSQSGHNTVSWYQQALGQGPQFIFQYYREEENGRGNFPPRFSGLQFPNYSSELNVNALELDDSALYLCASSLGGDRTGNSPLHFGNGTRLTVT.

The CDR3 nucleotides read TGTGCCAGCAGCCTAACCAGGGGAACTGAAGCTTTCTTT. Protein product: CASSLTRGTEAFF. The chain carries TRBV14 and TRBJ1-1, with D possibly matching TRBD1 (6 bases). The germline V gene encodes CDR1 SGHDN and CDR2 FVKESK. The CDR3 consists of 13 residues. Trimming shortened V by 4 bases and J by 5 bases, and 11 bases separated the two germline ends. The full variable domain, in which reference TRBV14 and TRBJ1-1 provide the parts outside the CDR3, is EAGVTQFPSHSVIEKGQTVTLRCDPISGHDNLYWYRRVMGKEIKFLLHFVKESKQDESGMPNNRFLAERTGGTYSTLKVQPAELEDSGVYFCASSLTRGTEAFFGQGTRLTVV.

This clone has just a few counts. V is TRBV19 and J is TRBJ1-1; D not certain. Trimming removed 1 base at V and 0 bases at J, with 9 bases between. This CDR3 has 15 amino acids. The germline V gene encodes CDR1 LNHDA and CDR2 SQIVND (reference sequence). CDR3 DNA: TGTGCCAGTAGTATAGGTGGAGGGATGAACACTGAAGCTTTCTTT. Its translation: CASSIGGGMNTEAFF.

In its sample, this clone was seen once. The chain links TRBV5-4 to TRBJ2-1, with D uncertain. Per the germline V gene, CDR1 is SGHNT and CDR2 is YYREEE (reference sequence). V lost 0 bases, J lost 0 bases, and 10 bases lay in between. The CDR3 totals 16 residues. CDR3 nucleotide sequence: TGTGCCAGCAGCTTGGTACGCTTGAGCTCCTACAATGAGCAGTTCTTC. This codes for CASSLVRLSSYNEQFF.

The count of this clone is one. This CDR3 is also generated by other DNA sequences in the sample. The chain couples TRBV28 to TRBJ2-7; TRBD1 matches at 7 bases. CDR3 length: 14 amino acids. Germline values: CDR1 MDHEN, CDR2 SYDVKM. Germline trimming cut 5 bases from V and 2 bases from J; bases unmatched to any gene: 6. The CDR3 is CASSLYRGPYEQYF. CDR3 nucleotide sequence: TGTGCCAGCAGTCTGTACAGGGGACCCTACGAGCAGTACTTC.

The chain uses TRBV7-6 and TRBJ2-1; 11 bases align to TRBD2. Losses at the gene ends were 3 bases for V and 5 bases for J; bases not matched to a gene: 6. In germline, CDR1 is SGHVS, CDR2 FNYEAQ. The CDR3 loop spans 16 amino acids. The CDR3 DNA reads TGTGCCAGCAGCTTGCTGGTAGCGGGAGGGCACAATGAGCAGTTCTTC. Encoded protein: CASSLLVAGGHNEQFF.

The chain has TRBV5-4 and TRBJ2-1; D possibly corresponds to TRBD1 (6 bases). Germline loops: CDR1 SGHNT, CDR2 YYREEE (reference sequence). Trimming stripped 4 bases from V and 4 bases from J, with 12 bases between. The CDR3 runs to 14 residues. The CDR3 coding sequence is TGTGCCAGCAGCCAAGGACAGTTATACAATGAGCAGTTCTTC. It codes for CASSQGQLYNEQFF.

The V gene is TRBV19, the J gene TRBJ2-7; 14 bases agree with TRBD2. V was clipped by 5 bases and J by 2 bases; unmatched bases: 5. CDR1 is LNHDA, CDR2 SQIVND, per germline (reference sequence). The CDR3 is 16 amino acids. CDR3: CASSGTSGSYPYEQYF. The CDR3 DNA sequence: TGTGCCAGTAGTGGGACTAGCGGGAGTTACCCCTACGAGCAGTACTTC.